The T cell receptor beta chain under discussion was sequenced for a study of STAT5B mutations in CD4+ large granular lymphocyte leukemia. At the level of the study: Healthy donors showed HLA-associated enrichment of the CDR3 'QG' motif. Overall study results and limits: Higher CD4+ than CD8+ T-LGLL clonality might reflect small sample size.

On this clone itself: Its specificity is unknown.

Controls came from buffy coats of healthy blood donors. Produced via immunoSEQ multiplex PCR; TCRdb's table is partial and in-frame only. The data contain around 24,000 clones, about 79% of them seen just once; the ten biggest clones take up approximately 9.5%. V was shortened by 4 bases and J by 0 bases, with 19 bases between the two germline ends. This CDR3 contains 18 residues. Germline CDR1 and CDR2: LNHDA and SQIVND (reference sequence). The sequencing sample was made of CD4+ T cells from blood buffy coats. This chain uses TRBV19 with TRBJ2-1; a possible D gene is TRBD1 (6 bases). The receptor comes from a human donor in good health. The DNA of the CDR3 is TGTGCCAGTAGTAGCCAAGCCGGGACAAGAGTCTCCTACAATGAGCAGTTCTTC. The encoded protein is CASSSQAGTRVSYNEQFF.